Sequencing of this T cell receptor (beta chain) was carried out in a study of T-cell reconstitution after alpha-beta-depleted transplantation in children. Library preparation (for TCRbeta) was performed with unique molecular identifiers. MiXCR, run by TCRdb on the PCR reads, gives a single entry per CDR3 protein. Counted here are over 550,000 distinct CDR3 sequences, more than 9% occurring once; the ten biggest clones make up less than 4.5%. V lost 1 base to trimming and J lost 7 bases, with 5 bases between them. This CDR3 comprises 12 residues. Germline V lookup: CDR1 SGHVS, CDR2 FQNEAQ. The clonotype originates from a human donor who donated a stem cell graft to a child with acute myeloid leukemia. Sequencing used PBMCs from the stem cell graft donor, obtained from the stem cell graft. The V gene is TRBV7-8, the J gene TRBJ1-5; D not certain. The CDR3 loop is CASSLEIQPQHF. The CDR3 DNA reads TGTGCCAGCAGCTTAGAGATCCAGCCCCAGCATTTT.